These T cell receptor beta chains were read from a single sample in a study of blood T cell repertoires in COVID-19. The method was immunoSEQ multiplex PCR; TCRdb's version includes in-frame clones alone and lacks a portion of them. The sample has about 74,000 clones, 75% to 85% seen once. Input material: peripheral blood. These receptors were taken from a man older than 75 with acute or convalescent COVID-19. CDR3s include the opening cysteine and the closing phenylalanine or tryptophan.

V: TRBV3-1/TRBV3-2
J: TRBJ1-1
CDR3: CASSTPRDTYTEAFF

V: TRBV25-1
J: TRBJ1-6
CDR3: CASRGEWARYNSPLHF

V: TRBV28
J: TRBJ2-7
CDR3: CASTPGGPIYEQYF

V: TRBV3-1/TRBV3-2
J: TRBJ1-5
CDR3: CASSRDRGLQPQHF

V: TRBV6-5
J: TRBJ1-3
CDR3: CASSYSVQFSGNTIYF

V: TRBV12-3/TRBV12-4
J: TRBJ1-1
CDR3: CASSLEENTEAFF

V: TRBV4-3
J: TRBJ2-3
CDR3: CASSQAETSGRRTQYF

V: TRBV28
J: TRBJ1-2
CDR3: CASSFSTPVQSGGYTF

V: TRBV4-2
J: TRBJ1-4
CDR3: CASSQAEDRAATNEKLFF

V: TRBV28
J: TRBJ2-5
CDR3: CASSTGAQETQYF

V: TRBV4-3
J: TRBJ1-4
CDR3: CASSHGQAGNEKLFF

V: TRBV15
J: TRBJ2-1
CDR3: CATSRGRLADEQFF

V: TRBV4-1
J: TRBJ2-7
CDR3: CASSQLPGQTYEQYF

V: TRBV28
J: TRBJ2-7
CDR3: CASRGRGPPYEQYF

V: TRBV30
J: TRBJ1-1
CDR3: CAWSVEVHTEAFF

V: TRBV28
J: TRBJ2-1
CDR3: CASSLPRQGARNEQFF

V: TRBV28
J: TRBJ2-7
CDR3: CASSLPTRGQGIFYEQYF

V: TRBV19
J: TRBJ1-2
CDR3: CASSLLPGQGADGYTF

V: TRBV5-6
J: TRBJ1-5
CDR3: CASSYRGPNQPQHF

V: TRBV24-1
J: TRBJ1-1
CDR3: CATSDAGQGNTEAFF

V: TRBV27
J: TRBJ2-7
CDR3: CASILPPGGIYEQYF

V: TRBV7-3
J: TRBJ2-3
CDR3: CASSPKSGVDTQYF

V: TRBV4-1
J: TRBJ1-2
CDR3: CASSHSGTGGFNYGYTF

V: TRBV10-3
J: TRBJ2-7
CDR3: CAISELQASSYEQYF

V: TRBV14
J: TRBJ1-1
CDR3: CASSFAGMNTEAFF

V: TRBV3-1/TRBV3-2
J: TRBJ1-1
CDR3: CASSRQGDTEAFF

V: TRBV12-3/TRBV12-4
J: TRBJ2-7
CDR3: CASSRGSHEQYF

V: TRBV21-1
J: TRBJ2-1
CDR3: CASSKAADSLQTEQFF

V: TRBV12-3/TRBV12-4
J: TRBJ1-2
CDR3: CASSLQNYGYTF

V: TRBV6-1
J: TRBJ1-1
CDR3: CASSVSQGHFGNTEAFF

V: TRBV21-1
J: TRBJ1-5
CDR3: CASNYLTGEYSNQPQHF

V: TRBV3-1/TRBV3-2
J: TRBJ2-5
CDR3: CASSPNFPGHGGVETQYF

V: TRBV19
J: TRBJ2-1
CDR3: CASSGTSAREQFF

V: TRBV7-2
J: TRBJ1-5
CDR3: CASSSLQGNQPQHF

V: TRBV7-9
J: TRBJ1-2
CDR3: CASSLAGGLGGYTF

V: TRBV7-2
J: TRBJ1-1
CDR3: CASSLAAQGAPEAFF

V: TRBV5-1
J: TRBJ1-1
CDR3: CASSLDLGQGAGTEAFF

V: TRBV19
J: TRBJ1-1
CDR3: CARRQGSTEAFF

V: TRBV28
J: TRBJ2-1
CDR3: CASRWGQGNYEQFF

V: TRBV28
J: TRBJ2-1
CDR3: CASRTNSGGGEQFF

V: TRBV10-3
J: TRBJ2-3
CDR3: CAISDGTVRTDTQYF